The source of this T cell receptor (beta chain) is a study of blood T cell repertoires in COVID-19. This clone was recorded a few times. In the authors' methods: The assay estimated nucleated cells by amplifying reference gene primers. Using immunoSEQ multiplex PCR, the repertoire was profiled, and TCRdb retains in-frame clones only, with some absent. The V and J calls and clone size were taken over from that table, and D and trimming were inferred from the DNA. The table includes roughly 84,000 clones, roughly 76% detected once. Sequenced sample: peripheral blood. The receptor's source is a woman aged 50 to 65 with acute or convalescent COVID-19.

The CDR3 region is CASSFSRGYEQYF. The DNA for the CDR3 is TGTGCCAGCAGCTTCTCTAGGGGCTACGAGCAGTACTTC. The V call is TRBV5-5, the J call TRBJ2-7, with TRBD1 as a possible D gene (5 bases). The CDR3 runs 13 residues. V lost 2 bases, J lost 3 bases, and 9 bases lay in between. CDR1 is SGHKS, CDR2 YYEKEE, per germline (reference sequence).